A selection of T cell receptor beta chains follows, all from one sample in a study of blood T cell repertoires in COVID-19. Clones were sequenced by immunoSEQ multiplex PCR, and TCRdb holds only the in-frame ones, with some missing. Altogether about 97,000 clones are present, more than 75% being singletons, with the ten largest covering 9.8%. Input material: peripheral blood. The receptors come from a man aged 55 to 70 with active or convalescent COVID-19. CDR3s include the opening cysteine and the closing phenylalanine or tryptophan. The D gene is left open where the match is weak. Clone size is shown for a subset of rows, as once, few, many or a class of expanded clone.

J | size | V | length | D | CDR3 | DNA
TRBJ2-1 | . | TRBV7-2 | 16 | TRBD2 | CASSPWGGGSYNEQFF | TGTGCCAGCAGCCCGTGGGGGGGAGGCTCCTACAATGAGCAGTTCTTC
TRBJ2-1 | . | TRBV9 | 16 | TRBD2 | CASSVALAGGDNEQFF | TGTGCCAGCAGCGTGGCACTAGCGGGAGGGGACAATGAGCAGTTCTTC
TRBJ2-1 | . | TRBV27 | 14 | . | CASRQLGFYNEQFF | TGTGCCAGCAGACAACTAGGGTTCTACAATGAGCAGTTCTTC
TRBJ1-3 | . | TRBV2 | 15 | . | CASSGRGHSGNTIYF | TGTGCCAGCAGTGGGAGGGGTCATTCTGGAAACACCATATATTTT
TRBJ2-1 | . | TRBV15 | 14 | . | CATSIRRIAAEQFF | TGTGCCACCAGCATCCGGAGAATAGCGGCTGAGCAGTTCTTC
TRBJ2-1 | . | TRBV27 | 14 | . | CASSLLGAYNEQFF | TGTGCCAGCAGTTTATTAGGGGCCTACAATGAGCAGTTCTTC
TRBJ1-1 | few | TRBV5-4 | 14 | . | CASSGTTLRAEAFF | TGTGCCAGCAGCGGAACTACACTGCGCGCTGAAGCTTTCTTT
TRBJ1-5 | . | TRBV6-5 | 14 | TRBD1 | CASRQQGGNQPQHF | TGTGCCAGCAGGCAACAGGGGGGTAATCAGCCCCAGCATTTT
TRBJ1-5 | . | TRBV3-1/TRBV3-2 | 15 | TRBD1 | CASSQGDRENQPQHF | TGTGCCAGCAGCCAAGGAGACAGGGAGAATCAGCCCCAGCATTTT
TRBJ1-4 | . | TRBV6-1 | 18 | TRBD1 | CASSEGRQGRALGEKLFF | TGTGCCAGCAGCGAAGGGCGACAGGGACGGGCTTTAGGCGAAAAACTGTTTTTT
TRBJ2-1 | . | TRBV30 | 14 | . | CAWVLIRTYNEQFF | TGTGCCTGGGTTTTGATCAGGACCTACAATGAGCAGTTCTTC
TRBJ2-7 | . | TRBV14 | 13 | TRBD1 | CASSDRVSYEQYF | TGTGCCAGCAGCGACAGGGTCTCCTACGAGCAGTACTTC
TRBJ1-2 | . | TRBV19 | 14 | . | CASNMGAGGYGYTF | TGTGCCAGTAATATGGGGGCAGGCGGTTATGGCTACACCTTC
TRBJ2-1 | . | TRBV27 | 14 | TRBD2 | CASGSSGTYNEQFF | TGTGCCAGCGGCTCTAGCGGGACCTACAATGAGCAGTTCTTC
TRBJ1-1 | . | TRBV7-6 | 16 | TRBD1 | CASTPLDRIMNTEAFF | TGTGCCAGCACCCCATTGGACAGGATAATGAACACTGAAGCTTTCTTT